The 20 T cell receptor beta chains reported below all come from one sample, sequenced in a study of T cell responses to AZD1222 COVID-19 vaccine. The table came from immunoSEQ multiplex PCR; TCRdb's copy has only in-frame clones and leaves some out. This table holds 200,000 or so clones, over 80% found once. Here the sequenced sample was peripheral blood, taken on day 0 of MenACWY control vaccination. The receptors were sampled from an adult in good health.

J is TRBJ1-1 and V is TRBV3-1 (or the pseudogene TRBV3-2); 7 bases agree with TRBD1. This CDR3 is built from 14 residues. From germline, CDR1 is LGHDT and CDR2 YNNKEL (reference sequence). The ends lost 6 bases at V and 1 base at J; junction bases unmatched: 5. The CDR3 coding sequence is TGTGCCAGCAGACCGGGACAGACGAACACTGAAGCTTTCTTT. Amino acid sequence: CASRPGQTNTEAFF.

The chain recombines TRBV24-1 with TRBJ1-5; D gene unclear. The germline gives CDR1 KGHDR, CDR2 SFDVKD. V shed 5 bases and J shed 4 bases, with 8 bases lying between them. The CDR3 loop spans 13 amino acids. In DNA form, the CDR3 reads TGTGCCACCAGTGTGGCGGGTAATCAGCCCCAGCATTTT. Translation gives CATSVAGNQPQHF.

This chain connects TRBV6-2 or TRBV6-3 to TRBJ1-1; D gene unclear. Trimming left V 2 bases short and J 1 base short, with 11 bases between. The CDR3 consists of 15 residues. Germline CDR1 reads MNHEY; CDR2 reads SVGEGT. CDR3 region: CASSYALQRNTEAFF. In DNA form, the CDR3 reads TGTGCCAGCAGTTACGCCCTCCAGAGGAACACTGAAGCTTTCTTT.

This clone was recorded only once. V and J are TRBV9 and TRBJ2-3; D might be TRBD1 or TRBD2, each matching 5 bases. Germline values: CDR1 SGDLS, CDR2 YYNGEE. Trimming removed 4 bases from V and 4 bases from J, with 16 bases in between. The CDR3 contains 15 residues. CDR3 nucleotide sequence: TGTGCCAGCAGCCCCGGGACCGCCACACCAGATACGCAGTATTTT. It yields the protein CASSPGTATPDTQYF.

J is TRBJ2-4 and V is TRBV19, with TRBD1 matching 10 bases. This CDR3 is 15 amino acids long. V shed 5 bases, J shed 8 bases, and the junction held 9 bases outside the gene matches. Germline V gene lookup returns CDR1 LNHDA and CDR2 SQIVND (reference sequence). CDR3 sequence: CASSRYRDRGDIQYF. The CDR3, as DNA: TGTGCCAGTAGTCGATACCGGGACAGGGGAGACATTCAGTACTTC. Full variable domain (outside the CDR3, taken from reference TRBV19 and TRBJ2-4): DGGITQSPKYLFRKEGQNVTLSCEQNLNHDAMYWYRQDPGQGLRLIYYSQIVNDFQKGDIAEGYSVSREKKESFPLTVTSAQKNPTAFYLCASSRYRDRGDIQYFGAGTRLSVL.

This clone occurred once. The chain combines TRBV11-1 with TRBJ2-1; TRBD2 might be the D (6 bases). The V end was cut by 8 bases, the J end by 12 bases, with 23 bases between. This CDR3 spans 14 amino acids. Germline values: CDR1 SGHAT, CDR2 FQDESV (reference sequence). CDR3 sequence reads: CASVPGLLSGRQFF. The DNA of the CDR3 is TGTGCCAGCGTCCCGGGACTTCTCTCTGGAAGGCAGTTCTTC.

CDR3 coding DNA: TGTGCCAGTAGTTTTTCTCTAGCGGGAATCAACGAGCAGTACTTC. Its protein product is CASSFSLAGINEQYF. The V gene is TRBV19, the J gene TRBJ2-7; the match to TRBD2 covers 9 bases. This CDR3 contains 15 residues. Germline V gives CDR1 LNHDA, CDR2 SQIVND (reference sequence). V trimming: 5 bases; J trimming: 5 bases; junction bases outside the gene matches: 10.

The chain employs TRBV28 and TRBJ1-5, with 9 nucleotides matching TRBD1. V gave up 4 bases and J gave up 7 bases; unmatched junction bases: 5. Germline lookup yields CDR1 MDHEN and CDR2 SYDVKM. CDR3 length: 14 amino acids. The CDR3 region has the DNA TGTGCCAGCAGTTACCACAGGGGGCGACAGCCCCAGCATTTT. This sequence encodes CASSYHRGRQPQHF.

This clone was detected ten times or more. The V call is TRBV6-2 or TRBV6-3, the J call TRBJ1-6; D gene unclear. CDR1 is MNHEY, CDR2 SVGEGT, per germline. V dropped 0 bases and J dropped 10 bases, with 13 bases sitting between them. The CDR3 covers 15 residues. The CDR3 loop is CASSYSKDVPSPLHF. The CDR3 DNA follows: TGTGCCAGCAGTTACTCGAAGGATGTCCCCTCACCCCTCCACTTT.

This rearrangement joins TRBV7-9 to TRBJ2-1; 7 positions match TRBD1. The CDR3 has 17 amino acids. CDR1 and CDR2 (germline): SEHNR, FQNEAQ (reference sequence). Unmatched junction bases numbered 15, after V lost 3 bases and J lost 7 bases. This chain's CDR3 is CASSLDDRVGLRNEQFF. The CDR3, as DNA: TGTGCCAGCAGCTTGGATGACAGGGTTGGGCTGAGGAATGAGCAGTTCTTC.

V and J are TRBV4-1 and TRBJ2-7; TRBD2 agrees at 10 bases. Germline assignment: CDR1 MGHRA and CDR2 YSYEKL. V dropped 0 bases and J dropped 0; count of bases not matched to a gene: 11. CDR3 length: 19 amino acids. In DNA, the CDR3 is TGCGCCAGCAGCCAAGAATCTGCTAGCGGGAGTTATGGCTCCTACGAGCAGTACTTC. Translating gives CASSQESASGSYGSYEQYF.

The chain carries TRBV3-1 (or the pseudogene TRBV3-2) and TRBJ2-7; no clear D gene. V was cut by 3 bases and J by 7 bases, with 13 bases left in between. The length of the CDR3 is 13 residues. CDR1 and CDR2 (germline): LGHDT, YNNKEL (reference sequence). As DNA, the CDR3 is TGTGCCAGCAGCCAGAAGCCACTCCGAGAGCAGTACTTC. It translates to CASSQKPLREQYF.

This clone was seen only once. The chain links TRBV15 to TRBJ2-7; the D gene could be TRBD1 or TRBD2 (5 bases each). The V gene lost 8 bases and the J gene lost 1 base, with 18 bases spanning the gap. CDR3 length equals 15 residues. Looked up from germline, CDR1 is LNHNV and CDR2 is YYDKDF (reference sequence). CDR3 protein: CATSRGDILSYEQYF. The CDR3 DNA sequence: TGTGCCACCTCTAGGGGAGACATCCTATCCTACGAGCAGTACTTC.

The CDR3 protein is CASSPWDQPQHF. The DNA of the CDR3 is TGTGCCAGCTCACCATGGGATCAGCCCCAGCATTTT. V is TRBV18 and J is TRBJ1-5; D remains ambiguous. CDR3 length equals 12 residues. Germline lookup yields CDR1 KGHSH and CDR2 LQKENI. Deletions cut 2 bases from V and 5 bases from J, with 4 bases between.

The CDR3 loop reads CASSPGHLAKNIQYF. The CDR3 region has the DNA TGTGCCAGCAGTCCGGGACATCTAGCCAAAAACATTCAGTACTTC. V usage is TRBV6-5 and J usage is TRBJ2-4, with D maybe TRBD1 (6 bases). Trimming left V 5 bases short and J 0 bases short, with 11 bases between. CDR1 MNHEY and CDR2 SVGAGI come from the germline V gene. The CDR3 spans 15 residues.

A note on this clone: The sample has other DNA sequences that encode this CDR3 too. This chain links TRBV7-9 with TRBJ2-3; 13 bases map to TRBD2. From germline, CDR1 is SEHNR and CDR2 FQNEAQ (reference sequence). V lost 5 bases to trimming and J lost 1 base; unmatched junction nucleotides: 6. The CDR3 loop spans 17 amino acids. CDR3 residues: CASSRTSGGMGTDTQYF. The DNA for the CDR3 is TGTGCCAGCAGCCGGACTAGCGGGGGCATGGGCACAGATACGCAGTATTTT.

V gene TRBV19 combines with J gene TRBJ1-6; TRBD1 matches 7 bases. Germline V CDR1 and CDR2: LNHDA, SQIVND (reference sequence). The V gene end was trimmed by 6 bases and the J gene end by 10 bases; junction bases not matched to a gene: 15. CDR3 size: 16 residues. The CDR3 DNA reads TGTGCCAGTAGCCCCACTATGACAGGGCGTCGATCACCCCTCCACTTT. It translates to CASSPTMTGRRSPLHF.

The chain carries TRBV2 and TRBJ1-1; D remains ambiguous. The V end lost 11 bases, the J end lost 0 bases, and 13 bases lay between the germline ends. Germline CDR1 reads SNHLY; CDR2 reads FYNNEI. CDR3 size: 13 residues. The chain's CDR3 is CALGEALNTEAFF. The CDR3 DNA reads TGTGCCCTAGGCGAGGCGCTGAACACTGAAGCTTTCTTT. Full variable domain (outside the CDR3, taken from reference TRBV2 and TRBJ1-1): EPEVTQTPSHQVTQMGQEVILRCVPISNHLYFYWYRQILGQKVEFLVSFYNNEISEKSEIFDDQFSVERPDGSNFTLKIRSTKLEDSAMYFCALGEALNTEAFFGQGTRLTVV.

This sequence joins TRBV30 and TRBJ2-6; D is unclear. Per germline, CDR1 GTSNPN and CDR2 SVGIG (reference sequence). The V and J ends lost 2 bases and 1 base respectively, with 12 bases between them. This CDR3 spans 16 amino acids. The CDR3 DNA follows: TGTGCCTGGAGTTTTTTGGAGCTTTCTGGGGCCAACGTCCTGACTTTC. As protein: CAWSFLELSGANVLTF.

There are a few counts of this clone. The chain is built from TRBV6-1 and TRBJ1-1; D is perhaps TRBD1 (6 bases). The CDR3 is 18 residues long. Trimming took off 3 bases at V and 2 bases at J, with 22 bases between the two ends. The germline gives CDR1 MNHNS, CDR2 SASEGT. The CDR3 region has the DNA TGTGCCAGCAGTGAGCTATCGTTGGGGGGCGCGGGAAACACTGAAGCTTTCTTT. Translated: CASSELSLGGAGNTEAFF.